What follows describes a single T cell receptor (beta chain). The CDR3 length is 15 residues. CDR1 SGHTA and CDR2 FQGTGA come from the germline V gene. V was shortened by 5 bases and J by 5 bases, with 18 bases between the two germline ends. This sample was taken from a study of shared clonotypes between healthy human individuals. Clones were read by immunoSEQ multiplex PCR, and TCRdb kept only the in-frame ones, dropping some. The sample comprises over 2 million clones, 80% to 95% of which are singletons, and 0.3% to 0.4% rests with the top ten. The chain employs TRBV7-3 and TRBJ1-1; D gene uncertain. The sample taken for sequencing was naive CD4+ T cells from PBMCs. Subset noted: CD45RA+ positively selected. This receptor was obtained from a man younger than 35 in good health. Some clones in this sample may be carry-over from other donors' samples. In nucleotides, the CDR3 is TGTGCCAGCAGCCCGAAGGGAGGCATCCGGACTGAAGCTTTCTTT. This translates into CASSPKGGIRTEAFF. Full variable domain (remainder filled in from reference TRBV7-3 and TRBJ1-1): GAGVSQTPSNKVTEKGKYVELRCDPISGHTALYWYRQSLGQGPEFLIYFQGTGAADDSGLPNDRFFAVRPEGSVSTLKIQRTERGDSAVYLCASSPKGGIRTEAFFGQGTRLTVV.